Below are 14 T cell receptor beta chains sequenced from a single sample in a study of OX40 agonist ivuxolimab in advanced cancers. The protocol was immunoSEQ multiplex PCR, while the TCRdb copy is restricted to in-frame clones and leaves out a portion. Of 150,000 to 170,000 clones in the sample, roughly 94% were seen once. Sequencing used CD4+ or CD8+ T cells sorted from blood, obtained in a trial of the OX40 agonist ivuxolimab. These receptors originate from an adult with an advanced solid tumor such as melanoma, head and neck, liver or kidney cancer.

To note about this clone: At one boundary the junction diverges from the germline segment, which might be a read error. V gene TRBV28 combines with J gene TRBJ2-7; the match to TRBD2 covers 8 bases. The CDR3 has 13 amino acids. Per the germline V gene, CDR1 is MDHEN and CDR2 is SYDVKM. CDR3 coding DNA: TGTGCCAGCAGTTTATACCCAACTGGCGGGAGGTCCTTC. It yields the protein CASSLYPTGGRSF.

The V and J genes are TRBV6-1 and TRBJ1-2; 7 nucleotides match TRBD1. Germline CDR1 MNHNS, CDR2 SASEGT. Unmatched junction bases numbered 13, after V lost 6 bases and J lost 6 bases. This CDR3 has 15 amino acids. In DNA form, the CDR3 reads TGTGCCAGCAGCGTCAACAGGGGTACTGTAGATGGCTACACCTTC. Encoded protein: CASSVNRGTVDGYTF.

V is TRBV5-4 and J is TRBJ1-1; D gene ambiguous. The CDR3 is made up of 13 amino acids. The V and J ends lost 0 bases and 6 bases respectively, with 9 bases between them. Germline V gives CDR1 SGHNT, CDR2 YYREEE (reference sequence). As DNA, the CDR3 is TGTGCCAGCAGCTTGGGGGAGTTGGCTGAAGCTTTCTTT. Encoded protein: CASSLGELAEAFF.

This CDR3 reads CASRTVSGANVLTF. The DNA of the CDR3 is TGTGCCAGCAGGACGGTCTCTGGGGCCAACGTCCTGACTTTC. The V and J genes are TRBV27 and TRBJ2-6, with no clear D. This CDR3 has 14 residues. Trimming shortened V by 6 bases and J by 0 bases, and 6 bases separated the two germline ends. Germline-derived CDR1 and CDR2 are MNHEY and SMNVEV (reference sequence).

The chain carries TRBV20-1 and TRBJ1-1; D ambiguous. The CDR3 has 11 residues. CDR1 is DFQATT and CDR2 is SNEGSKA in the germline V gene (reference sequence). Deletions cut 3 bases from V and 4 bases from J, with 6 bases between. CDR3 nucleotides: TGCAGTGCTAGCCTCCCCACTGAAGCTTTCTTT. Its protein is CSASLPTEAFF.

CDR3 amino acids: CASSVAGDGPHEQYF. Here the CDR3 DNA reads TGTGCCAGCAGCGTCGCAGGGGACGGTCCCCACGAGCAGTACTTC. This rearrangement joins TRBV9 to TRBJ2-5, with D possibly being TRBD1 (6 bases). The J call may not be correct, given that the DNA end is closer to TRBJ2-7. Germline CDR1 SGDLS, CDR2 YYNGEE. This CDR3 has 15 residues.

This chain links TRBV27 with TRBJ1-6; D is ambiguous. Germline assignment: CDR1 MNHEY and CDR2 SMNVEV (reference sequence). The CDR3 length is 12 residues. Trimming removed 3 bases from V and 4 bases from J, with 1 base in between. The CDR3 region has the DNA TGTGCCAGCAGTTTTTATAATTCACCCCTCCACTTT. This codes for CASSFYNSPLHF.

The count of this clone is one. This chain connects TRBV11-3 to TRBJ2-5; D is undetermined. Germline V lookup: CDR1 SGHNT, CDR2 YENEEA. The V and J ends lost 0 bases and 2 bases respectively, with 13 bases between them. The CDR3 runs to 16 residues. CDR3 region: CASSLDTPKKQETQYF. In DNA form, the CDR3 reads TGTGCCAGCAGCTTAGATACTCCAAAGAAGCAAGAGACCCAGTACTTC.

This clone occurred once. This chain joins TRBV18 and TRBJ2-7; weak D call: TRBD2 (6 bases). Trimming cost V 6 bases and J 6 bases, with 15 bases left between them. From germline, CDR1 is KGHSH and CDR2 LQKENI. The CDR3 covers 13 residues. CDR3 loop: CASSPLEGSEQYF. The CDR3, as DNA: TGTGCCAGCTCCCCCTTGGAGGGGTCCGAGCAGTACTTC. Drawing the rest from reference TRBV18 and TRBJ2-7, the complete variable domain is NAGVMQNPRHLVRRRGQEARLRCSPMKGHSHVYWYRQLPEEGLKFMVYLQKENIIDESGMPKERFSAEFPKEGPSILRIQQVVRGDSAAYFCASSPLEGSEQYFGPGTRLTVT.

In the case of this clone: A read error may produce the germline difference seen at one junction end. This chain links TRBV7-3 with TRBJ1-2; perhaps TRBD1 as D (6 bases). The CDR3 spans 15 residues. CDR1 SGHTA and CDR2 FQGTGA come from the germline V gene. CDR3 protein: CASSLSGGQLYDYTF. CDR3 in DNA: TGTGCCAGCAGCTTAAGTGGGGGGCAGTTGTATGACTACACCTTC.

The chain combines TRBV29-1 with TRBJ1-5, with 8 bases identical to TRBD1. With V trimmed by 4 bases and J by 0 bases, 8 bases remained unmatched. The CDR3 has 16 amino acids. The germline CDR1 and CDR2 sequences are SQVTM and ANQGSEA. CDR3 in DNA: TGCAGCGTTGGCAGTACAGGGGGGGGTAGCAATCAGCCCCAGCATTTT. It translates to CSVGSTGGGSNQPQHF.

Only one count was recorded for this clone. The chain joins TRBV25-1 to TRBJ2-1; 8 bases line up with TRBD2. Germline lookup yields CDR1 MGHDK and CDR2 SYGVNS. V dropped 6 bases and J dropped 3; count of bases not matched to a gene: 7. This CDR3 comprises 15 residues. CDR3 protein: CASREAGGLYNEQFF. For the CDR3, the DNA is TGTGCCAGCAGGGAGGCGGGGGGCCTCTACAATGAGCAGTTCTTC.

The chain carries TRBV19 and TRBJ1-5; D is possibly TRBD1 (6 bases). Germline-derived CDR1 and CDR2 are LNHDA and SQIVND (reference sequence). The V and J ends lost 4 bases and 5 bases respectively, with 18 bases between them. The CDR3 is 16 residues long. The CDR3 DNA reads as TGTGCCAGTAGTACCACCTTGGGCAGGGGCCATCAGCCCCAGCATTTT. This translates into CASSTTLGRGHQPQHF. Based on the CDR3 plus reference TRBV19 and TRBJ1-5, the full variable domain is DGGITQSPKYLFRKEGQNVTLSCEQNLNHDAMYWYRQDPGQGLRLIYYSQIVNDFQKGDIAEGYSVSREKKESFPLTVTSAQKNPTAFYLCASSTTLGRGHQPQHFGDGTRLSIL.

The rearrangement joins TRBV18 to TRBJ2-7, with D perhaps given as TRBD1 or TRBD2 (5 bases each). V shed 3 bases and J shed 4 bases, with 10 bases lying between them. CDR3 length: 13 amino acids. The germline CDR1 and CDR2 sequences are KGHSH and LQKENI. CDR3 loop: CASSPGPGYEQYF. The CDR3 DNA sequence: TGTGCCAGCTCACCGGGACCGGGATACGAGCAGTACTTC. Drawing the rest from reference TRBV18 and TRBJ2-7, the complete variable domain is NAGVMQNPRHLVRRRGQEARLRCSPMKGHSHVYWYRQLPEEGLKFMVYLQKENIIDESGMPKERFSAEFPKEGPSILRIQQVVRGDSAAYFCASSPGPGYEQYFGPGTRLTVT.